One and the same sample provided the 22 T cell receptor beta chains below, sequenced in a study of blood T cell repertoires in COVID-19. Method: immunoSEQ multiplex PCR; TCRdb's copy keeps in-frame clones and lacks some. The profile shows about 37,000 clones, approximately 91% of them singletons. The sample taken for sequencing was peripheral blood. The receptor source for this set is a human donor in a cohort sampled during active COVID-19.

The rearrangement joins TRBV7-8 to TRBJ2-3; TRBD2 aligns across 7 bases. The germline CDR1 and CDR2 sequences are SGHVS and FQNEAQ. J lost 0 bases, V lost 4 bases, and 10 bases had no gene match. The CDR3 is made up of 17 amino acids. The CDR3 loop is CASSSLVAGTSTDTQYF. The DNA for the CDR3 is TGTGCCAGCAGCTCCCTTGTAGCGGGTACTAGCACAGATACGCAGTATTTT.

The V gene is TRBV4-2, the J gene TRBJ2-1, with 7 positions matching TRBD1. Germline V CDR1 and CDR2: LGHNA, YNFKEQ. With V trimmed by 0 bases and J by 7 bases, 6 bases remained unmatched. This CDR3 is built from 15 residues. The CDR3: CASSQETGVWNEQFF. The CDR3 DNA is TGTGCCAGCAGCCAAGAAACAGGGGTGTGGAATGAGCAGTTCTTC.

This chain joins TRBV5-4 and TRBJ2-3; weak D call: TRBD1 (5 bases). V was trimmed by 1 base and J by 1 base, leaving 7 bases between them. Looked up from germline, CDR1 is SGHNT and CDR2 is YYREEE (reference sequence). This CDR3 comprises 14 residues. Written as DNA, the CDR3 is TGTGCCAGCAGCTTGACACAGGGCACAGATACGCAGTATTTT. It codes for CASSLTQGTDTQYF.

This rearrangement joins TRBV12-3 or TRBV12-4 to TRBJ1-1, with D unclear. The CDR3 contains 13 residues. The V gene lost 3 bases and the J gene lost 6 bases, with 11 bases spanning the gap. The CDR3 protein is CASSFSGSPEAFF. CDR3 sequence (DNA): TGTGCCAGCAGTTTTTCGGGTAGCCCTGAAGCTTTCTTT.

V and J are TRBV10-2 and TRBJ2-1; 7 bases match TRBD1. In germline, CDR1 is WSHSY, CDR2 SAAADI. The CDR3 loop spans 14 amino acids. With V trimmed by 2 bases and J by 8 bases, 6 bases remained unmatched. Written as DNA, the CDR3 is TGCGCCAGCAGTGAGGATATCGACAGGGATGAGCAGTTCTTC. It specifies CASSEDIDRDEQFF.

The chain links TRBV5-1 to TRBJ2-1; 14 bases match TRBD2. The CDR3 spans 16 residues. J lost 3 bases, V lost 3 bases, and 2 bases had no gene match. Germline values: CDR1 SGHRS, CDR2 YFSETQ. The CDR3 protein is CASSSGTSGSYNEQFF. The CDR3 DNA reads TGCGCCAGCAGCTCCGGGACTAGCGGGAGCTACAATGAGCAGTTCTTC.

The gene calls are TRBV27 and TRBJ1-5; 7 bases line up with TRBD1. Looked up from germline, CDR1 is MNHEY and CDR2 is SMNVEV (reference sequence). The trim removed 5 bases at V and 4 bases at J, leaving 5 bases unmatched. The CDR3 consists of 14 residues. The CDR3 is CASSAGQSNQPQHF. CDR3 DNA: TGTGCCAGCAGTGCGGGACAGTCAAATCAGCCCCAGCATTTT.

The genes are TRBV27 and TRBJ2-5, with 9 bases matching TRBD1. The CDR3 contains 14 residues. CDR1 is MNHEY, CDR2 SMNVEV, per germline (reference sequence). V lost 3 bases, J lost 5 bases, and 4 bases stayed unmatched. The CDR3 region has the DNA TGTGCCAGCAGTTTGACACAGGGGGCTGAGACCCAGTACTTC. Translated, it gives CASSLTQGAETQYF.

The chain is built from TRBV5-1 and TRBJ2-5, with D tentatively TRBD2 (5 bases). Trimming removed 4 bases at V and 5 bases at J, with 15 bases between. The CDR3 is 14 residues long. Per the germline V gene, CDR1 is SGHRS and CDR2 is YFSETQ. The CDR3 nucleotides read TGCGCCAGCAGCGGGGAGCCGGGCCGGGAGACCCAGTACTTC. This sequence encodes CASSGEPGRETQYF. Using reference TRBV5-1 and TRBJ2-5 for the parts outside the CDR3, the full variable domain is KAGVTQTPRYLIKTRGQQVTLSCSPISGHRSVSWYQQTPGQGLQFLFEYFSETQRNKGNFPGRFSGRQFSNSRSEMNVSTLELGDSALYLCASSGEPGRETQYFGPGTRLLVL.

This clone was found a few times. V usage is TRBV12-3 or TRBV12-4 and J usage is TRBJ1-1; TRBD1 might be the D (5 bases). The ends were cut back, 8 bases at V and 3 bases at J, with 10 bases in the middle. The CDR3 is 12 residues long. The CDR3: CASGAGYTEAFF. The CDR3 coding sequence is TGTGCCAGCGGGGCAGGTTACACTGAAGCTTTCTTT.

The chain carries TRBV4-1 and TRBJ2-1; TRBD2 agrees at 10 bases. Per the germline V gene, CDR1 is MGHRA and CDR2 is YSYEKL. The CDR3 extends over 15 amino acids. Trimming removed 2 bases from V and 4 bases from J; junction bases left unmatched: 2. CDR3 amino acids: CASSQWTSGYNEQFF. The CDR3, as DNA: TGCGCCAGCAGCCAATGGACTAGCGGTTACAATGAGCAGTTCTTC.

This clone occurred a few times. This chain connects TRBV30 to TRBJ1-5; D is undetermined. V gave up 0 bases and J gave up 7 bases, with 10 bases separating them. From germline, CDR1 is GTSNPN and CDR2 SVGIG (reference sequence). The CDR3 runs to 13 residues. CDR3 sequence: CAWSVEAGQPQHF. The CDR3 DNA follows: TGTGCCTGGAGTGTAGAGGCGGGGCAGCCCCAGCATTTT.

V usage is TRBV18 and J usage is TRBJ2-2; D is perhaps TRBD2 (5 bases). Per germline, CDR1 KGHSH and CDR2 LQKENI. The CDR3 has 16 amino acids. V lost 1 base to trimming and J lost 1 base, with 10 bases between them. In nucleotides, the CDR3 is TGTGCCAGCTCACCACTAGTGGGGAGGAACACCGGGGAGCTGTTTTTT. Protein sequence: CASSPLVGRNTGELFF.

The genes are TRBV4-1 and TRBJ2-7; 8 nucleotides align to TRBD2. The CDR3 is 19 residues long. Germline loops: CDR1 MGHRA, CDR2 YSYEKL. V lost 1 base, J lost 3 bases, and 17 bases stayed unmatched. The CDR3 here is CASSQAVGSAGGGGYEQYF. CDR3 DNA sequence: TGCGCCAGCAGCCAAGCAGTCGGGAGCGCGGGAGGTGGTGGCTACGAGCAGTACTTC.

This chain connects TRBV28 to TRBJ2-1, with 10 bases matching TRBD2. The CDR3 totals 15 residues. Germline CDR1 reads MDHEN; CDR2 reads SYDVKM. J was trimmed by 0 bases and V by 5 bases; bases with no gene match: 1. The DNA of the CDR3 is TGTGCCAGCAGTCCTAGCGGGAGCTCCTACAATGAGCAGTTCTTC. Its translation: CASSPSGSSYNEQFF.

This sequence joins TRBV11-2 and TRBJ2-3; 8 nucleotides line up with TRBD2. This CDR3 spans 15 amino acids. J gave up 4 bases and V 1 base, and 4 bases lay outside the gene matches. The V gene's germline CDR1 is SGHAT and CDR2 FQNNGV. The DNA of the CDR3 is TGTGCCAGCAGCTTAGGGACTAGCTTTTCAGATACGCAGTATTTT. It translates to CASSLGTSFSDTQYF.

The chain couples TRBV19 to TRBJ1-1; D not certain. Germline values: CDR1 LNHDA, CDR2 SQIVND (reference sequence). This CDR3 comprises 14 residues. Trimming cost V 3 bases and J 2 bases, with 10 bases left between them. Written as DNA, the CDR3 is TGTGCCAGTAGTATTTCGGGGTTCAACACTGAAGCTTTCTTT. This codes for CASSISGFNTEAFF.

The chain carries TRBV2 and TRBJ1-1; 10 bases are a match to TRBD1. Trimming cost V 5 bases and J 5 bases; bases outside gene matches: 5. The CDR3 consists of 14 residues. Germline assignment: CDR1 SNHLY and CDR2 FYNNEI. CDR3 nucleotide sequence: TGTGCCAGCAGTCGGGACAGGGGAGGGACTGAAGCTTTCTTT. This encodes CASSRDRGGTEAFF. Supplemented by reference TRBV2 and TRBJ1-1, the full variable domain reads EPEVTQTPSHQVTQMGQEVILRCVPISNHLYFYWYRQILGQKVEFLVSFYNNEISEKSEIFDDQFSVERPDGSNFTLKIRSTKLEDSAMYFCASSRDRGGTEAFFGQGTRLTVV.

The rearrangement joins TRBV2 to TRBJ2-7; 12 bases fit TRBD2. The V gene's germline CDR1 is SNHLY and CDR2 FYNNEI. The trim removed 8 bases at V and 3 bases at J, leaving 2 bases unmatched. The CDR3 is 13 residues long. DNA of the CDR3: TGTGCCAGCTCGGGACTAGCGGGCTACGAGCAGTACTTC. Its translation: CASSGLAGYEQYF.

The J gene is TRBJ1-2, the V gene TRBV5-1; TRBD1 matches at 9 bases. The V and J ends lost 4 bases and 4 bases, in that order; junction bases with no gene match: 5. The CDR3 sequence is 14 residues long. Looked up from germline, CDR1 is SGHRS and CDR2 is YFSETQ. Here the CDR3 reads CASSDQTGGYGYTF. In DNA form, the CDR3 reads TGCGCCAGCAGCGACCAGACAGGGGGCTATGGCTACACCTTC.

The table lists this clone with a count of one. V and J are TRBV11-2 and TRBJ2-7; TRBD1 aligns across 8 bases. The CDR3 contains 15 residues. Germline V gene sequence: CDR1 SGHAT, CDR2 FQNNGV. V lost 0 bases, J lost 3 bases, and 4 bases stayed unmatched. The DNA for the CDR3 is TGTGCCAGCAGCTTAGACCAGGGGGCACACTACGAGCAGTACTTC. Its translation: CASSLDQGAHYEQYF.

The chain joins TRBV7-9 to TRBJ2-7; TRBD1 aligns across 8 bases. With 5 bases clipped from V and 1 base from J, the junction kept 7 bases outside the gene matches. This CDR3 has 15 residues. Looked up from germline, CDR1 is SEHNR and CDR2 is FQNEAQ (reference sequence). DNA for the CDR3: TGTGCCAGCAGCCGAGGAGGACAGGGTTCCTACGAGCAGTACTTC. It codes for CASSRGGQGSYEQYF.